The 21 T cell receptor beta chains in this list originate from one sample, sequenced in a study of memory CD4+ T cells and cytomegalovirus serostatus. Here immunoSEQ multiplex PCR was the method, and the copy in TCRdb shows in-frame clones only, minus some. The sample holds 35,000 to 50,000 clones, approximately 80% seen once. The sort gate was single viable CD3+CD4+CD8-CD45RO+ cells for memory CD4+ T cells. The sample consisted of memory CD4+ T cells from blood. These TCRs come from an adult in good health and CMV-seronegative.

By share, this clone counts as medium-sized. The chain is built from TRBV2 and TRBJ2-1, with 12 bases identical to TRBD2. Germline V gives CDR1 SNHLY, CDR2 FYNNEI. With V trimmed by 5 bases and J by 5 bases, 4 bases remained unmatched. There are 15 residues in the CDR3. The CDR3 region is CASSLLAGGHNEQFF. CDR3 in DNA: TGTGCCAGCAGTTTACTAGCGGGGGGACACAATGAGCAGTTCTTC.

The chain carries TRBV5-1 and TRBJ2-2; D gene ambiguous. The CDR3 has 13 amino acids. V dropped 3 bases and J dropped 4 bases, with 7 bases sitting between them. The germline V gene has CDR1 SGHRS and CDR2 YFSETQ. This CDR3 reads CASSSEFTGELFF. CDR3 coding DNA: TGCGCCAGCAGCTCCGAATTCACCGGGGAGCTGTTTTTT.

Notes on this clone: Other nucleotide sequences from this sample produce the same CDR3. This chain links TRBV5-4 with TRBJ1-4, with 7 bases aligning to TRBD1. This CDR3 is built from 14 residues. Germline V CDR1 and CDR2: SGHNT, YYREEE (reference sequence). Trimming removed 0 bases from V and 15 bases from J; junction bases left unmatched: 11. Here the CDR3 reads CASSLEGAGGKLFF. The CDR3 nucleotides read TGTGCCAGCAGCTTGGAGGGGGCTGGTGGGAAATTGTTTTTT.

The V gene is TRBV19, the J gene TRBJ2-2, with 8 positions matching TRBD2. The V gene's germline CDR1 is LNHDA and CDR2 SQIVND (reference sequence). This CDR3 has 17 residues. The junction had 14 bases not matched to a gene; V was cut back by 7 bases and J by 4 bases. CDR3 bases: TGTGCCAGTACCCGACGAACCGGGACTAGATCCACCGGGGAGCTGTTTTTT. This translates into CASTRRTGTRSTGELFF.

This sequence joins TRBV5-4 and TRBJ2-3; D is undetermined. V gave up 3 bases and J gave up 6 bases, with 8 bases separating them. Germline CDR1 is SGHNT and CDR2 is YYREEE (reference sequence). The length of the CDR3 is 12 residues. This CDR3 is CASSSDRDTQYF. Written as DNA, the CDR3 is TGTGCCAGCAGCTCCGACCGGGATACGCAGTATTTT. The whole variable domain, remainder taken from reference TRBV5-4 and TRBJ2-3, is ETGVTQSPTHLIKTRGQQVTLRCSSQSGHNTVSWYQQALGQGPQFIFQYYREEENGRGNFPPRFSGLQFPNYSSELNVNALELDDSALYLCASSSDRDTQYFGPGTRLTVL.

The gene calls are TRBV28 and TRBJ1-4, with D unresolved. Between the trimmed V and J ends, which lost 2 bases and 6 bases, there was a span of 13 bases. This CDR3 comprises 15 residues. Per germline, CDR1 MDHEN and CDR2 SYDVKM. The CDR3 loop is CASSLLRPRDEKLFF. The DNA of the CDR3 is TGTGCCAGCAGTTTACTCAGACCCCGTGATGAAAAACTGTTTTTT.

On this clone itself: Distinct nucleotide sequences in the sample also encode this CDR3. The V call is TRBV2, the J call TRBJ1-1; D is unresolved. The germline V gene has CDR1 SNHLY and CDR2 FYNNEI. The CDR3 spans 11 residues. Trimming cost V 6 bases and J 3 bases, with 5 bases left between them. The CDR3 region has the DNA TGTGCCAGCAGCGGGTACACTGAAGCTTTCTTT. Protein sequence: CASSGYTEAFF.

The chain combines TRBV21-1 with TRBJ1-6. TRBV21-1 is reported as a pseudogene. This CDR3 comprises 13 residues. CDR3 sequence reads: CASSKAPTSPLHF. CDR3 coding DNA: TGTGCCAGCAGCAAAGCCCCAACCTCACCCCTCCACTTT.

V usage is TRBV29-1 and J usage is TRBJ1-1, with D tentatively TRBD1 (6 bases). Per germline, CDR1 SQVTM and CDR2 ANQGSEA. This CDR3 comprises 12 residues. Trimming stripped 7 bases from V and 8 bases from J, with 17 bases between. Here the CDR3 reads CSAQRRTEEAFF. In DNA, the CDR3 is TGCAGCGCACAACGAAGGACAGAAGAAGCTTTCTTT.

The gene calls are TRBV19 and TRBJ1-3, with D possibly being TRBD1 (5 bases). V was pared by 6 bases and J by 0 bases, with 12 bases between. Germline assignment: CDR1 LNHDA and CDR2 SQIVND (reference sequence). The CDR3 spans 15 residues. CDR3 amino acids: CASSTDRYSGNTIYF. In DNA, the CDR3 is TGTGCCAGTAGCACAGACAGATACTCTGGAAACACCATATATTTT.

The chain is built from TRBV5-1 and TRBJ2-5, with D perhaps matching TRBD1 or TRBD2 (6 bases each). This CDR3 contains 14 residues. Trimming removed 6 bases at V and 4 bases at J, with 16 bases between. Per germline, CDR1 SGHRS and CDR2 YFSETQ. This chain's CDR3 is CASNYMGGTETQYF. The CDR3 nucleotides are TGCGCCAGCAACTATATGGGGGGCACAGAGACCCAGTACTTC.

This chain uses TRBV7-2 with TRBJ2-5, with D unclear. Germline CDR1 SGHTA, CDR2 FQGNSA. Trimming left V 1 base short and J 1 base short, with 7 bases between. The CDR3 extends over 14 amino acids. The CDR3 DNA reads TGTGCCAGCAGCTTAGGGAACTTCCAAGAGACCCAGTACTTC. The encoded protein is CASSLGNFQETQYF.

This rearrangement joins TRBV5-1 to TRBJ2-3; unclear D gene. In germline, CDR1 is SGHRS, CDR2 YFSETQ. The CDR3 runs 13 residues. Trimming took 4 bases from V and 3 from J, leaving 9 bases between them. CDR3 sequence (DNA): TGCGCCAGCAGCCCGACCACTACAGATACGCAGTATTTT. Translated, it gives CASSPTTTDTQYF.

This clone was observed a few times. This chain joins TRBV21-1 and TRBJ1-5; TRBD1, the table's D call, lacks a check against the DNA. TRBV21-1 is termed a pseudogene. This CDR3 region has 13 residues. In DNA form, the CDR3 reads TGTGCCAGCAGTTCACAGGGCAATCAGCCCCAGCATTTT. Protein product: CASSSQGNQPQHF.

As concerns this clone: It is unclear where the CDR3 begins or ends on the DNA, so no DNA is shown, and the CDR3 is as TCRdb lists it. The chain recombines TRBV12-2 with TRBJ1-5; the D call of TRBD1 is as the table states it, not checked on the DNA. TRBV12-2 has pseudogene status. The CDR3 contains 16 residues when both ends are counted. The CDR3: CASRLVGAGANQPQHF.

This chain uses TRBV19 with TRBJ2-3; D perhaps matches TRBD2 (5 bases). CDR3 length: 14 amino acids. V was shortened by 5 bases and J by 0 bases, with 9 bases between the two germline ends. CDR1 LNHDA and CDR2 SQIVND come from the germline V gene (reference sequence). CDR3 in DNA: TGTGCCAGTAGTGAGGGTATTAGCACAGATACGCAGTATTTT. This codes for CASSEGISTDTQYF.

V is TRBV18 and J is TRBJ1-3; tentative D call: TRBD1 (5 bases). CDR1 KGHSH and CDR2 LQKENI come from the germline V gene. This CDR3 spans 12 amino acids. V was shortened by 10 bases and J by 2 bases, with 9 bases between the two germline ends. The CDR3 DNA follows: TGTGCCACCCAAGGGGCTGGAAACACCATATATTTT. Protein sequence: CATQGAGNTIYF.

The DNA for the CDR3 is TGTGCCAGCAGCGCCAACAGGGGATCCTATGGCTACACCTTC. Encoded protein: CASSANRGSYGYTF. V is TRBV2 and J is TRBJ1-2; 7 bases are shared with TRBD1. After removal of 6 bases from V and 4 bases from J, the junction contained 8 bases not matched to a gene. Germline V CDR1 and CDR2: SNHLY, FYNNEI. This CDR3 has 14 residues.

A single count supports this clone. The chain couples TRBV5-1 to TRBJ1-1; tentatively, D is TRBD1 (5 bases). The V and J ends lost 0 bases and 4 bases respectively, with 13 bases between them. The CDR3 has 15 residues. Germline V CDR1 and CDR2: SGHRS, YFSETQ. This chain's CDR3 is CASSLGQGGSTEAFF. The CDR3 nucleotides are TGCGCCAGCAGCTTGGGTCAGGGTGGGAGCACTGAAGCTTTCTTT. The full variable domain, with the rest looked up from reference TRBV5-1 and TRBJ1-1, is KAGVTQTPRYLIKTRGQQVTLSCSPISGHRSVSWYQQTPGQGLQFLFEYFSETQRNKGNFPGRFSGRQFSNSRSEMNVSTLELGDSALYLCASSLGQGGSTEAFFGQGTRLTVV.

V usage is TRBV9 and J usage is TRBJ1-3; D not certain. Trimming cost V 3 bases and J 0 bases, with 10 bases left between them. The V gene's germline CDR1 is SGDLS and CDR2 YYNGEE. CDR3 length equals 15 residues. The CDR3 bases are TGTGCCAGCAGCGGGGCAGGTTACTCTGGAAACACCATATATTTT. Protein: CASSGAGYSGNTIYF.

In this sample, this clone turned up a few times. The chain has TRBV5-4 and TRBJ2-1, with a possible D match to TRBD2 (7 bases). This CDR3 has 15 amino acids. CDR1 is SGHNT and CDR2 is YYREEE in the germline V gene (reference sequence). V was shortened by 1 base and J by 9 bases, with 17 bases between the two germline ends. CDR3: CASSLMRGPVGEQFF. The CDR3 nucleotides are TGTGCCAGCAGCTTGATGCGGGGGCCGGTGGGTGAGCAGTTCTTC. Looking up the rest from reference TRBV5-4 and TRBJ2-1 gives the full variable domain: ETGVTQSPTHLIKTRGQQVTLRCSSQSGHNTVSWYQQALGQGPQFIFQYYREEENGRGNFPPRFSGLQFPNYSSELNVNALELDDSALYLCASSLMRGPVGEQFFGPGTRLTVL.